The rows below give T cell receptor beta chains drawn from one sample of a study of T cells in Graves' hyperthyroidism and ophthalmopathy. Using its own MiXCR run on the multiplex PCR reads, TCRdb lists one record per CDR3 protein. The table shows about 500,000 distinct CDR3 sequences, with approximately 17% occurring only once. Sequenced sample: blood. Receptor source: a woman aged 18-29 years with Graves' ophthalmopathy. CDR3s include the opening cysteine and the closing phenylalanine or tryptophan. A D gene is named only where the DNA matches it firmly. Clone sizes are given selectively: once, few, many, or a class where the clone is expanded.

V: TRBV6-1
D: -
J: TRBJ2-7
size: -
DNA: TGTGCCAGCAGAAAAGGGGGCTACGAGCAGTACTTC
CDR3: CASRKGGYEQYF

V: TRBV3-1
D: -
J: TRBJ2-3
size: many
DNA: TGTGCCAGCAGCACGAATATCCAGGGTACGCAGTATTTT
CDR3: CASSTNIQGTQYF

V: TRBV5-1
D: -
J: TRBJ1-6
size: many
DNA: TGCGCCATCATCCCCGGGGTTGGTACACCCCTCCACTTT
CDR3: CAIIPGVGTPLHF

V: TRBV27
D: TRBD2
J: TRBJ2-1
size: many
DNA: TGTGCCAGCAGTTTATTGGTTGCGGGGGGGCCATCCTACAATGAGCAGTTCTTC
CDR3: CASSLLVAGGPSYNEQFF

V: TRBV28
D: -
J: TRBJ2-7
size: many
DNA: TGTGCCAGCAGTTTACCCCTCGGCCGGGGGAGTCCCTACGAGCAGTACTTC
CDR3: CASSLPLGRGSPYEQYF

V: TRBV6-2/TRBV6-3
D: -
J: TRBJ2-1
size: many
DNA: TGTGCCAGCACCAACGGGGGTGGCAATGAGCAGTTCTTC
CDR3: CASTNGGGNEQFF

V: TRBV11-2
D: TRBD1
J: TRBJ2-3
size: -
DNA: TGTGCCAGCAGCCAGGGGGGACAGGGGGCAGGGGATACGCAGTATTTT
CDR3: CASSQGGQGAGDTQYF

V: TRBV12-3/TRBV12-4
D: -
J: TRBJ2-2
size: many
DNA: TGTGCCAGCAGTTTACACACCGGGGAGCTGTTTTTT
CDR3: CASSLHTGELFF

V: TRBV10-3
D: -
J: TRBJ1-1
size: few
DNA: TGTGCCATCAGTGTATTGTCACAAAACACTGAAGCTTTCTTT
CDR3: CAISVLSQNTEAFF

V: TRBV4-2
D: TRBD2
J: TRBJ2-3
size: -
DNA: TGTGCCAGCAGCCTCCTGAGCGGGGGCCACACAGATACGCAGTATTTT
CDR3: CASSLLSGGHTDTQYF

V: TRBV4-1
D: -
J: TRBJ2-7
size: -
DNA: TGCGCCAGCAGCCAAGCCGCCGGGCCGGGTCGGACCTACGAGCAGTACTTC
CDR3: CASSQAAGPGRTYEQYF

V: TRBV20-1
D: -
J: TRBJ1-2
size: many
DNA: TGCAGTGCTAGAGGACAGGACAACTATGGCTACACCTTC
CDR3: CSARGQDNYGYTF

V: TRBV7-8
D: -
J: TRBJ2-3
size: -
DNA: TGTGCCAGCAGCTTGATACGGAAACCCTTTAGCACAGATACGCAGTATTTT
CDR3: CASSLIRKPFSTDTQYF

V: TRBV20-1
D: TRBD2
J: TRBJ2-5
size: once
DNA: TGCAGTGCTAGAGATTTTACTAGCGGTGAACAAGAGACCCAGTACTTC
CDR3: CSARDFTSGEQETQYF

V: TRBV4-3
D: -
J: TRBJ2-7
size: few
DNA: TGCGCCAGCATCGTAGGGGGGAACCACGAGCAGTACTTC
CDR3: CASIVGGNHEQYF

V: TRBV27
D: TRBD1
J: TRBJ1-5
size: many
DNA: TGCGCCAGCAGCCCGGGACAGGGTAATCAGCCCCAGCATTTT
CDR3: CASSPGQGNQPQHF

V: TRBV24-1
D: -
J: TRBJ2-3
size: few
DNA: TGTGCCACCAGTGGAGGCAGGGTTTGGACAGATACGCAGTATTTT
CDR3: CATSGGRVWTDTQYF

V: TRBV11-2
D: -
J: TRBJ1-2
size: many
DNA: TGTGCCAGCAACCGGGGGGCGGGAGTCGATGGCTACACCTTC
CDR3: CASNRGAGVDGYTF

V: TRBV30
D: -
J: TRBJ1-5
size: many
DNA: TGTGCCTGGAGAACCCAGGCAAGCAATCAGCCCCAGCATTTT
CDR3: CAWRTQASNQPQHF

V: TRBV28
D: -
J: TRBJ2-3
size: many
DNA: TGTGCCAGCGGGCCATTGGCGGAAAGCACAGATACGCAGTATTTT
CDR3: CASGPLAESTDTQYF

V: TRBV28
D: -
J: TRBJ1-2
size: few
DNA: TGTGCCTTGGGCAGATCCTCCTTTTTGGGCTATGGCTACACCTTC
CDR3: CALGRSSFLGYGYTF

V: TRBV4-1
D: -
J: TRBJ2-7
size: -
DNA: TGCGCCAGCAGCCAAGATAACAAGATCGAGCAGTACTTC
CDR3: CASSQDNKIEQYF

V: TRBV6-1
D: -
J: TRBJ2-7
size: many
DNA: TGTGCCAGCAGTACAACAGGGCCCTTCAACGAGCAGTACTTC
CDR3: CASSTTGPFNEQYF

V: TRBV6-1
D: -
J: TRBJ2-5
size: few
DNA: TGTGCCAGCAGTTTAAATTTCCAAGAGACCCAGTACTTC
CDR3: CASSLNFQETQYF

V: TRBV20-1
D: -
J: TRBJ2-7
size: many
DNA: TGCAGTGCTAGGGTCGGCGGACCAAGCTCCTACGAGCAGTACTTC
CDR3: CSARVGGPSSYEQYF

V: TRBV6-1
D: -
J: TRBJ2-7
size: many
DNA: TGTGCCACCTCCCGCCGAGGGGCCCACGAGCAGTACTTC
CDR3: CATSRRGAHEQYF

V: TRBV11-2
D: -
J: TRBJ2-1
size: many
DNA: TGTGCCAGCAGCTTACCCTCCCCATACAATGAGCAGTTCTTC
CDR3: CASSLPSPYNEQFF

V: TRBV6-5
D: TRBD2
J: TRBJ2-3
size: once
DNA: TGTGCCAGCAGTTCTCCAGGACTAGCGGGGGGGAGGGGCACAGATACGCAGTATTTT
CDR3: CASSSPGLAGGRGTDTQYF

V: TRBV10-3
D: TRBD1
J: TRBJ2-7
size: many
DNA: TGTGCCACCACGGACAGGGGGGACTACGAGCAGTACTTC
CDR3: CATTDRGDYEQYF

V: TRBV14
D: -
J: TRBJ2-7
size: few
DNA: TGTGCCAGCAGCCCGACAGGAGCTCTCTACGAGCAGTACTTC
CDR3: CASSPTGALYEQYF

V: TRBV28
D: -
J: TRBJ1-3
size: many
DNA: TGTGCCAGCATCGGGCAGGGGTTTGGAAACACCATATATTTT
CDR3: CASIGQGFGNTIYF

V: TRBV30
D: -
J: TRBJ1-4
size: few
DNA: TGTGCCTGGATATCTGGGGGGCTTGGGGAAAGACTGTTTTTT
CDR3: CAWISGGLGERLFF

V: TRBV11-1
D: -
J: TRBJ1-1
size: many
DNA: TGTGCCAGCAGCTTAGGGCACAGGTCTGAAGCTTTCTTT
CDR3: CASSLGHRSEAFF

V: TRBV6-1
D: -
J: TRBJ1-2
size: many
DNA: TGTGCCAGCGGGCGGGGTATGGGCCACTATGGCTACACCTTC
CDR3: CASGRGMGHYGYTF

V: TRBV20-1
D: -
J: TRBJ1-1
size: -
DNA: TGCAGTGCTAGAACCCCGGGACTGAACACTGAAGCTTTCTTT
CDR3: CSARTPGLNTEAFF

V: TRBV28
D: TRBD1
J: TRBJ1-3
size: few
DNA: TGTGCCAGCAGTCAGGACAGGGGCGAAAACACCATATATTTT
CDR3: CASSQDRGENTIYF

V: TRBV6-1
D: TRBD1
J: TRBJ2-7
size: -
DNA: TGTGCCAGCAGTCCCCCGGACAGGTCCTACGAGCAGTACTTC
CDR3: CASSPPDRSYEQYF

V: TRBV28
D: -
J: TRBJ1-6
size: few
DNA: TGTGCCAGCAGTCCCATCGGGGTGTGGGGTAACGCCCTCCACTTT
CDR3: CASSPIGVWGNALHF

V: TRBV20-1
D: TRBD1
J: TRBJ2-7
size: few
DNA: TGCAGTGCCGACAGGGTAGGCTCCTACGAGCAGTACTTC
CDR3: CSADRVGSYEQYF

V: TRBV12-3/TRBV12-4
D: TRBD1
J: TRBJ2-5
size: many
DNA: TGTGCCAGCAGCCTGGACAGGAAGACCCAGTACTTC
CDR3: CASSLDRKTQYF

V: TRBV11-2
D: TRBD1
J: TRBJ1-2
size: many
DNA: TGTGCCAGCAGCTTAGAACCGGGACAGGGGGACCGTGGCTACACCTTC
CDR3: CASSLEPGQGDRGYTF

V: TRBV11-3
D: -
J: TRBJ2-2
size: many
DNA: TGTGCCAGCAGCTTACCTAGCGAGGGCACCGGGGAGCTGTTTTTT
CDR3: CASSLPSEGTGELFF

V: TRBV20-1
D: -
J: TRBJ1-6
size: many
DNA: TGCAGTGCTAGAGTGGTCTCAAATTCACCCCTCCACTTT
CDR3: CSARVVSNSPLHF

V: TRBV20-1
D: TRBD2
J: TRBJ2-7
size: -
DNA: TGCAGTGCTAGAGACCCCATGGGAGGGGTGCAGTACTTC
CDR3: CSARDPMGGVQYF

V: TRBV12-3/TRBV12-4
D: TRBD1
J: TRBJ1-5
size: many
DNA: TGTGCCAGCAGAACAGGAGGGACAGGGGGACAGCCCCAGCATTTT
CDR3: CASRTGGTGGQPQHF

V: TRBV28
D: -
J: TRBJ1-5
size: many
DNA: TGTGCCAGCAGTTTATACAGGCTTCAGCCCCAGCATTTT
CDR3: CASSLYRLQPQHF

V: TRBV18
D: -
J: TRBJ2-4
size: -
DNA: TGTGCCAGCTCACCAAAAACAGCCGTAGGAAACATTCAGTACTTC
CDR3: CASSPKTAVGNIQYF

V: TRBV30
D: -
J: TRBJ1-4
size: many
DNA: TGTGCCTGGAGTGTACGATGGGAAAAACTGTTTTTT
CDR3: CAWSVRWEKLFF

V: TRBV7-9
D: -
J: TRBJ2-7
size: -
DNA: TGTGCCAGCAGCCGAGACAGCGTTGCCGAGCAGTACTTC
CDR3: CASSRDSVAEQYF

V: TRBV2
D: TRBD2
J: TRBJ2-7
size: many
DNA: TGTGCCAGCAGTGATGTGACGGGAGGGCCTAGCGAGCAGTACTTC
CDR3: CASSDVTGGPSEQYF

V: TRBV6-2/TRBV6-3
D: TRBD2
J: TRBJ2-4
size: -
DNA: TGTGCCAGCGGGGGACTAGCGGAAAACATTCAGTACTTC
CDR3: CASGGLAENIQYF

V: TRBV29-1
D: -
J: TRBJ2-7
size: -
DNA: TGCAGCGTTACGCACAACTCCTACGAGCAGTACTTC
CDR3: CSVTHNSYEQYF